This T cell receptor beta chain was sequenced for a study of T cell repertoires in cytomegalovirus infection. Study-level information: CMV epitopes used comprised recently identified HLA-C-restricted ones and well-studied HLA-B-restricted ones. An indication of both CMV infection and matching HLA type came from public TCR beta signatures.

About this clonotype: What it binds is unknown.

There are 14 residues in the CDR3. Germline V gives CDR1 SQVTM, CDR2 ANQGSEA. Trimming shortened V by 2 bases and J by 5 bases, and 15 bases separated the two germline ends. TCRdb analysed the reads with MiXCR anew, one entry per CDR3 protein. The table lists some 940,000 distinct CDR3 sequences, less than 40% of them singletons. The sequencing used cultured CD8+ T cells from PBMCs, collected from culture after CMV antigen stimulation. This chain joins TRBV29-1 and TRBJ1-2; D call uncertain. This sequence was found in a human donor in good health (CMV status not recorded). Some clones in this sample may be carry-over from other donors' samples. CDR3 loop: CSVEPDKPEYGYTF. CDR3 DNA: TGCAGCGTTGAACCCGACAAACCCGAATATGGCTACACCTTC.